This record covers a single T cell receptor (beta chain). Its antigen is not yet known. Per-nucleotide qualities are absent, and no much larger clonotype sits a single base away. Trimming removed 4 bases from V and 4 bases from J, leaving 13 bases between the germline ends. The CDR3 measures 14 amino acids from cysteine to phenylalanine. Solely the CDR3 DNA is kept, with 42 bases framed from the first base. CDR1 and CDR2 were assigned from the germline V gene as MGHRA and YSYEKL. This sample's time point label indicates: baseline before first vaccination. Samples from vaccinated people were obtained from the UK trials COV001 and COV002, which included a single-blind randomized controlled phase 2/3 trial of AZD1222 (ChAdOx1 nCoV-19) in healthy adults. Trial participant PBMC samples were collected at day 0 and day 28 after the second dose for TCRbeta chain sequencing. This sample was taken from a study of T cell responses to AZD1222 COVID-19 vaccine (dated by TCRdb to the early 2020s). At the level of the whole study: Because spike-specific TCR depth and breadth did not differ between the two schedules, AZD1222 recipients who got a second dose at roughly 4 weeks were pooled with those who got a second dose at roughly 12 weeks. TCR sequencing was performed for 233 trial participants, of whom some 200 were given two doses of AZD1222 and around 26 were given two doses of MenACWY control vaccine. Trial participants were enrolled by age into 18-55, 56-69 and 70-plus year subgroups, with approximately 150, 30 and 60 TCR-sequenced participants respectively. Here is what the overall study found, with its caveats: Participants were mostly white British and included more females than males, and it was suggested by the authors that clonal diversity may have been underestimated. Because no day 14 peak-response samples were available, repertoires were characterized only after the peak T cell response. Reportedly, close to half of the unique spike-specific TCRs recognized epitopes lying outside the regions that are mutated in the B.1.351 and B.1.1.7 variants. Conclusions about previously exposed vaccinees are limited because only a handful of AZD1222 recipients were SARS-CoV-2 seropositive at baseline. The vaccine-associated CD4 TCRs covered the entire spike protein, and the dominant responses fell in regions 160-218 and 743-854. A significant rise in spike-specific TCR breadth and depth was observed after two AZD1222 doses relative to day 0 and relative to MenACWY recipients. The 56-69-year group was small, and its depth increase did not reach significance, likely because of low power.

The CDR3 regions of human TCRbeta chains were analyzed by immunosequencing. In the original analysis: TCRs in the repertoires were matched against a reference library of SARS-CoV-2-specific TCRs that had been generated with the MIRA antigen-specificity platform. Breadth was defined as the fraction of unique TCRs that were SARS-CoV-2-associated. Depth was defined as the fraction of total T cells that were SARS-CoV-2-associated. Using the MIRA data, every spike-specific TCR was mapped to the spike region that the TCR reacted to and assigned to either a CD4 or a CD8 class. Log10-transformed breadth and depth values were compared by one-way ANOVA with Sidak's multiple comparisons tests. Held by TCRdb, this immuneACCESS table contains in-frame sequences only and omits some clones. Under half of the omission traces to an unresolved V gene where checked; the cause of the rest is unknown. The DNA was the basis for D and trimming; V, J and clone size are from that table. The sample has 55,000 to 80,000 clones on record, roughly 84% of them singletons. In total, the top ten clones hold 9.5% to 10% of the sample.

The TCR sequence derives from an adult in good health. Rearrangement joined TRBV4-1 to TRBJ1-2, with TRBD1 perhaps the D gene, on 5 matching bases. Here the sequenced sample was peripheral blood, taken on day 0 of AZD1222 vaccination. The CDR3 here reads CASSPTGTVYGYTF. In nucleotides, the sequence is TGCGCCAGCAGCCCTACCGGGACCGTCTATGGCTACACCTTC.